These 7 T cell receptor beta chains share one sample of origin, sequenced in a study of shared clonotypes between healthy human individuals. Profiling relied on immunoSEQ multiplex PCR, and the TCRdb table lists in-frame clones only, not all of them. The repertoire holds a few million clones, with 90% to 95% as singletons. Sequencing was done on a sample of naive CD4+ T cells from PBMCs. As for subset: CD45RA+ positively selected. Receptors were obtained from a man in his late teens or twenties in good health. Some clones in this sample may be carry-over from other donors' samples.

The rearrangement joins TRBV28 to TRBJ1-6; 7 positions match TRBD1. There are 14 residues in the CDR3. Losses at the gene ends were 6 bases for V and 6 bases for J; bases not matched to a gene: 5. The germline CDR1 and CDR2 sequences are MDHEN and SYDVKM. The CDR3 region has the DNA TGTGCCAGCAGCTCGGGACAGCTTAATTCACCCCTCCACTTT. Translation: CASSSGQLNSPLHF.

The chain combines TRBV2 with TRBJ2-5; D is possibly TRBD1 or TRBD2 (7 bases each). Per germline, CDR1 SNHLY and CDR2 FYNNEI. V was clipped by 6 bases and J by 3 bases, with 20 bases between them. This CDR3 region has 16 residues. The CDR3 spells CASRRDSGTPEETQYF. In nucleotides, the CDR3 is TGTGCCAGCAGACGGGACAGCGGGACCCCTGAAGAGACCCAGTACTTC.

The chain has TRBV15 and TRBJ2-1; possibly TRBD1 for D (5 bases). The germline CDR1 and CDR2 sequences are LNHNV and YYDKDF (reference sequence). The length of the CDR3 is 16 residues. V lost 2 bases and J 2 bases, leaving 13 bases between the germline ends. CDR3 protein: CATSRQGAEPYNEQFF. CDR3 DNA sequence: TGTGCCACCAGCAGACAGGGTGCGGAACCCTACAATGAGCAGTTCTTC.

This clone is a singleton in its sample. This rearrangement joins TRBV19 to TRBJ2-5; the D gene is possibly TRBD2 (5 bases). The CDR3 sequence is 13 residues long. V gave up 8 bases and J gave up 2 bases, with 12 bases separating them. In germline, CDR1 is LNHDA, CDR2 SQIVND (reference sequence). The CDR3 protein is CASASGKQETQYF. Written as DNA, the CDR3 is TGTGCCAGTGCGTCGGGGAAACAAGAGACCCAGTACTTC.

This chain joins TRBV6-5 and TRBJ2-7; 8 positions match TRBD1. Germline V gives CDR1 MNHEY, CDR2 SVGAGI. CDR3 length: 15 residues. J gave up 3 bases and V 4 bases, and 8 bases lay outside the gene matches. DNA for the CDR3: TGTGCCAGCAGTTCCTGGCACAGGGGGAACTACGAGCAGTACTTC. It is translated as CASSSWHRGNYEQYF.

V and J are TRBV19 and TRBJ1-1; a weak D match, TRBD1 (6 bases). Germline CDR1 LNHDA, CDR2 SQIVND (reference sequence). V was pared by 4 bases and J by 5 bases, with 23 bases between. The CDR3 is 17 residues long. The CDR3 DNA reads as TGTGCCAGTAGTAGGGGCAGACAGGCGCGCCGAGGGACTGAAGCTTTCTTT. It encodes CASSRGRQARRGTEAFF.

The genes are TRBV6-5 and TRBJ2-2, with a weak D call TRBD2 (7 bases). The CDR3 length is 15 residues. Germline V gene lookup returns CDR1 MNHEY and CDR2 SVGAGI. The ends were cut back, 2 bases at V and 3 bases at J, with 10 bases in the middle. CDR3 residues: CASSYAGADTGELFF. CDR3 nucleotide sequence: TGTGCCAGCAGTTACGCGGGGGCCGACACCGGGGAGCTGTTTTTT.